This T cell receptor beta chain was obtained from a study of shared clonotypes between healthy human individuals. Regarding this clone: As yet, its antigen is unknown.

Each replicate PCR on the sorted subsets used 150 to 200 ng DNA (roughly 27,000 T cell genomes). Generated by immunoSEQ multiplex PCR, the TCRdb table keeps only in-frame clones and is missing some. The sample lists approximately 980,000 clones, 70% to 85% seen once, with 1.5% in the top ten. Findings and limits, study-wide: Among donors, sharing of clonotypes was expected to be affected by sequencing depth.

The ends lost 5 bases at V and 2 bases at J; junction bases unmatched: 6. Germline CDR1 and CDR2: SGHDT and YYEEEE. The CDR3 totals 14 residues. Donors included only healthy HIV-negative adults lacking recent acute infections or vaccinations. CD4+ cell separation produced CD45RA+ naive and CD45RA-negative memory subsets. The chain combines TRBV5-6 with TRBJ2-7; 8 bases line up with TRBD2. Sequenced sample: memory CD4+ T cells sorted from blood. Subset: CD45RA-negative fraction. The receptor was isolated from a man between 18 and 35 years old in good health. The CDR3 protein is CASSIAGSTYEQYF. The CDR3 nucleotides are TGTGCCAGCAGTATAGCGGGGAGTACCTACGAGCAGTACTTC.